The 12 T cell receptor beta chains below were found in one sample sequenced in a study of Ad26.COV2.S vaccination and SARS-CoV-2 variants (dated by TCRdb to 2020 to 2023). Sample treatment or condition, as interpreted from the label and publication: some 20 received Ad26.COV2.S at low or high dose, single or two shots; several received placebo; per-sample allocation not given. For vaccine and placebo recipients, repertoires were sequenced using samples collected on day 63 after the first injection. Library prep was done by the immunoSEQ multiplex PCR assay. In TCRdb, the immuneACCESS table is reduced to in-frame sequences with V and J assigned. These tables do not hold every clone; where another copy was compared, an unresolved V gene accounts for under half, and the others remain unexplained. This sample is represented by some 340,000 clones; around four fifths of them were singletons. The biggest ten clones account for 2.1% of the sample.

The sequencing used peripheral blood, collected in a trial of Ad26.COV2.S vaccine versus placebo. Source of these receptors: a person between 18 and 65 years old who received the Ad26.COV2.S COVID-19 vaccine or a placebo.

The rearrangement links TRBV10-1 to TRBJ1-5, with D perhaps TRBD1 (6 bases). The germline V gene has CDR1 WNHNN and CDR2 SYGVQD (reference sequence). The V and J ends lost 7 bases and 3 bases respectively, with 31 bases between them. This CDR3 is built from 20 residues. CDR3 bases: TGCGCCAGCACACCACCCCCCGAGGGGGGGGCCAAAGCAATCAATCAGCCCCAGCATTTT. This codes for CASTPPPEGGAKAINQPQHF.

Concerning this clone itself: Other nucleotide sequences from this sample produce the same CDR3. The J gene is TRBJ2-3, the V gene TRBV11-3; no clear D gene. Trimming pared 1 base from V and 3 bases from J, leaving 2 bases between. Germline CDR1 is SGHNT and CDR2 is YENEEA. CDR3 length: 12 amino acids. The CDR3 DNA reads TGTGCCAGCAGCTTAGTGACAGATACGCAGTATTTT. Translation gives CASSLVTDTQYF.

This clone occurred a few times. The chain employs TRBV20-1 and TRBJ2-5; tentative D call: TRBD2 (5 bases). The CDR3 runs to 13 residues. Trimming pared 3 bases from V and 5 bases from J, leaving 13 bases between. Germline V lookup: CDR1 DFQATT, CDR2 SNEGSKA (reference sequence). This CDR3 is CSASKEVRETQYF. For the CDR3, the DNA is TGCAGTGCTAGTAAGGAGGTACGGGAGACCCAGTACTTC.

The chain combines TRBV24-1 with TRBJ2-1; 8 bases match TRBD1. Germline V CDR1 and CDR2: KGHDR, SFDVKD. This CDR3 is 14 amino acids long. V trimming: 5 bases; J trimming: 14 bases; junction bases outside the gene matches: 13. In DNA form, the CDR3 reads TGTGCCACCAGTGCGTCATGGGGACAGGAGAACAAGTTCTTC. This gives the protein CATSASWGQENKFF.

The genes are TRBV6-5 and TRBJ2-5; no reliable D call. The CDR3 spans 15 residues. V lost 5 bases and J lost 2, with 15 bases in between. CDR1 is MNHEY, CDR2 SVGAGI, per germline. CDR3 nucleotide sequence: TGTGCCAGCAGTATAGAGCTGTTTACGCAAGAGACCCAGTACTTC. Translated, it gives CASSIELFTQETQYF.

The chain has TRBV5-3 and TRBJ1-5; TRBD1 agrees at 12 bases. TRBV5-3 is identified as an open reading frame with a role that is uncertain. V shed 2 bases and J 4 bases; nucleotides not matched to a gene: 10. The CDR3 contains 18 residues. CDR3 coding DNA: TGTGCCAGAAGCTTCTGGGACAGGGGGCTTCTGAAAAATCAGCCCCAGCATTTT. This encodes CARSFWDRGLLKNQPQHF.

This chain's CDR3 is CASSQDLGAKNIQYF. CDR3 in DNA: TGTGCCAGCAGCCAAGATTTAGGAGCCAAAAACATTCAGTACTTC. The V gene is TRBV3-1 (or the pseudogene TRBV3-2), the J gene TRBJ2-4; no reliable D call. Germline V gene data show CDR1 as LGHDT and CDR2 as YNNKEL (reference sequence). The length of the CDR3 is 15 residues. Trimming removed 0 bases at V and 0 bases at J, with 6 bases between.

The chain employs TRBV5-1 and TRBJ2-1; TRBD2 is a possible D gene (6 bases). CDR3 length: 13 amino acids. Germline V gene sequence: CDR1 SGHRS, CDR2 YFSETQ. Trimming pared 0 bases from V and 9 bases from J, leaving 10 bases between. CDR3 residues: CASSLVGGSEQFF. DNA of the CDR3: TGCGCCAGCAGCTTGGTTGGGGGGAGTGAGCAGTTCTTC.

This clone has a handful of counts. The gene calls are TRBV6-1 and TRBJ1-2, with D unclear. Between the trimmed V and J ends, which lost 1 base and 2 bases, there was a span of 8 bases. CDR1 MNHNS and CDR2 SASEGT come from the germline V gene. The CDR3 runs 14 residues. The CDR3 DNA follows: TGTGCCAGCAGTGAAGGTCGAAGAAACTATGGCTACACCTTC. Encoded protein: CASSEGRRNYGYTF.

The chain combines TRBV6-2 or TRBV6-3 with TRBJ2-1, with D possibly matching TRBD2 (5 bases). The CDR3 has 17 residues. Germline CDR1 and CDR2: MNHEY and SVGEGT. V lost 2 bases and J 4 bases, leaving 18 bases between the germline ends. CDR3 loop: CASSYTRGSGNYNEQFF. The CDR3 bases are TGTGCCAGCAGTTACACTCGCGGCTCCGGGAATTACAATGAGCAGTTCTTC.

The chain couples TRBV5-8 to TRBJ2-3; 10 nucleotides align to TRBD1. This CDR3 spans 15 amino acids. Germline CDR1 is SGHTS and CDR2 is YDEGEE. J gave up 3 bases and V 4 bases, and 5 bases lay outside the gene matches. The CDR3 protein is CASSPGQGGTDTQYF. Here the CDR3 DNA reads TGTGCCAGCAGCCCAGGACAGGGGGGGACAGATACGCAGTATTTT.

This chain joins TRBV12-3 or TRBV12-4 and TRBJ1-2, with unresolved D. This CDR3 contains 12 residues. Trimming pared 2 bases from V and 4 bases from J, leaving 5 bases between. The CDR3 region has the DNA TGTGCCAGCAGTTTAAGAGCCTATGGCTACACCTTC. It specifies CASSLRAYGYTF.